The 5 T cell receptor beta chains listed next were all sequenced from one sample in a study of TIL therapy for anti-PD-1-resistant metastatic lung cancer. The sample's time point: pre-treatment sample, taken before nivolumab and TIL therapy. Sequencing used immunoSEQ v3. TCRdb's table, derived via immunoSEQ multiplex PCR, lists solely in-frame clones and lacks some. The data contain about 36,000 clones, less than 75% of them seen just once; the ten biggest clones take up about 5.7%. The sequencing used blood, collected at baseline. These receptor sequences come from a person aged 30 to 80 with non-small cell lung cancer.

The rearrangement links TRBV5-1 to TRBJ2-1; D unresolved. V lost 2 bases to trimming and J lost 6 bases, with 12 bases between them. CDR3 length: 14 residues. Germline V gene lookup returns CDR1 SGHRS and CDR2 YFSETQ. DNA for the CDR3: TGCGCCAGCAGCTTTGCGCTCAATATCAATGAGCAGTTCTTC. This encodes CASSFALNINEQFF.

The J gene is TRBJ2-2, the V gene TRBV19; 9 nucleotides line up with TRBD2. With 5 bases clipped from V and 8 bases from J, the junction kept 6 bases outside the gene matches. The CDR3 consists of 14 residues. Germline V gene lookup returns CDR1 LNHDA and CDR2 SQIVND (reference sequence). CDR3 in amino acids: CASSVAGEPGELFF. CDR3 bases: TGTGCCAGTAGTGTAGCGGGAGAACCGGGGGAGCTGTTTTTT. Together with reference TRBV19 and TRBJ2-2, the CDR3 gives the full variable domain: DGGITQSPKYLFRKEGQNVTLSCEQNLNHDAMYWYRQDPGQGLRLIYYSQIVNDFQKGDIAEGYSVSREKKESFPLTVTSAQKNPTAFYLCASSVAGEPGELFFGEGSRLTVL.

The chain uses TRBV6-5 and TRBJ2-7, with 8 bases matching TRBD1. CDR3 length equals 14 residues. Germline values: CDR1 MNHEY, CDR2 SVGAGI. The J segment lost 0 bases and the V segment lost 10 bases, leaving 8 bases of the junction unmatched. The CDR3 DNA sequence: TGTGCCACCGGAGGGGGGACAGGCTCCTACGAGCAGTACTTC. Amino acid sequence: CATGGGTGSYEQYF.

The rearrangement joins TRBV9 to TRBJ2-3; D is uncertain. This CDR3 is 16 amino acids long. Trimming pared 4 bases from V and 0 bases from J, leaving 15 bases between. Germline assignment: CDR1 SGDLS and CDR2 YYNGEE. The CDR3 loop is CASSPYADTSTDTQYF. The CDR3 bases are TGTGCCAGCAGCCCATACGCCGACACCAGCACAGATACGCAGTATTTT.

This chain joins TRBV9 and TRBJ2-2; no firm D call. The V end was cut by 2 bases, the J end by 0 bases, with 5 bases between. This CDR3 spans 14 amino acids. Germline V lookup: CDR1 SGDLS, CDR2 YYNGEE. CDR3 nucleotides: TGTGCCAGCAGCGTGTCCTCGAACACCGGGGAGCTGTTTTTT. Encoded protein: CASSVSSNTGELFF.